The 9 T cell receptor beta chains below come from one sample, sequenced in a study of T cell changes during pregnancy in multiple sclerosis. Some clones are missing from TCRdb's copy, which holds only in-frame ones; the method was immunoSEQ multiplex PCR. Altogether about 77,000 clones are present, around 91% being singletons, with the ten largest covering 1.5% to 2%. The starting material was peripheral blood, obtained before pregnancy. The receptors originated from a female donor with multiple sclerosis, enrolled in a pregnancy study.

The chain employs TRBV4-1 and TRBJ2-3; the D gene is possibly TRBD2 (6 bases). The CDR3 contains 15 residues. Germline CDR1 is MGHRA and CDR2 is YSYEKL. V lost 3 bases and J 6 bases, leaving 16 bases between the germline ends. CDR3 sequence reads: CASSHPGTLRDTQYF. CDR3 DNA: TGCGCCAGCAGCCACCCCGGGACTCTCAGGGATACGCAGTATTTT.

This clone was recorded a few times. The gene calls are TRBV5-6 and TRBJ2-5; a weak D match, TRBD1 (6 bases). V lost 1 base and J lost 1, with 11 bases in between. Germline lookup yields CDR1 SGHDT and CDR2 YYEEEE. This CDR3 has 15 amino acids. CDR3 loop: CASSLFLTGQETQYF. The CDR3 DNA is TGTGCCAGCAGCTTGTTCCTGACAGGCCAAGAGACCCAGTACTTC.

This rearrangement joins TRBV7-3 to TRBJ1-1; D perhaps matches TRBD1 (6 bases). Trimming pared 1 base from V and 3 bases from J, leaving 12 bases between. Germline assignment: CDR1 SGHTA and CDR2 FQGTGA. CDR3 length: 15 amino acids. The CDR3 spells CASSLSRAGDTEAFF. The CDR3 nucleotides are TGTGCCAGCAGCTTAAGTAGGGCAGGGGACACTGAAGCTTTCTTT.

The chain combines TRBV19 with TRBJ1-6, with a weak D call TRBD1 (6 bases). V was shortened by 7 bases and J by 0 bases, with 13 bases between the two germline ends. This CDR3 region has 16 residues. Germline lookup yields CDR1 LNHDA and CDR2 SQIVND (reference sequence). The CDR3 region has the DNA TGTGCCAGTAAGCAGGGGACCAGCTCCTATAATTCACCCCTCCACTTT. Translated: CASKQGTSSYNSPLHF.

This chain connects TRBV7-9 to TRBJ1-3, with a possible D match to TRBD1 (5 bases). Germline V CDR1 and CDR2: SEHNR, FQNEAQ (reference sequence). Trimming pared 1 base from V and 0 bases from J, leaving 13 bases between. The length of the CDR3 is 17 residues. This CDR3 reads CASSLVGGMISGNTIYF. Written as DNA, the CDR3 is TGTGCCAGCAGCTTAGTTGGGGGGATGATCTCTGGAAACACCATATATTTT. Full variable domain (outside the CDR3, taken from reference TRBV7-9 and TRBJ1-3): DTGVSQNPRHKITKRGQNVTFRCDPISEHNRLYWYRQTLGQGPEFLTYFQNEAQLEKSRLLSDRFSAERPKGSFSTLEIQRTEQGDSAMYLCASSLVGGMISGNTIYFGEGSWLTVV.

J is TRBJ1-3 and V is TRBV5-6, with a weak D call TRBD1 (5 bases). Germline-derived CDR1 and CDR2 are SGHDT and YYEEEE. The CDR3 is 16 amino acids. V was shortened by 3 bases and J by 0 bases, with 13 bases between the two germline ends. CDR3 region: CASSSTGFYSGNTIYF. CDR3 DNA: TGTGCCAGCAGCTCTACAGGTTTTTACTCTGGAAACACCATATATTTT.

This chain links TRBV5-4 with TRBJ2-1; 7 positions match TRBD1. The CDR3 spans 16 residues. Germline values: CDR1 SGHNT, CDR2 YYREEE (reference sequence). J was trimmed by 2 bases and V by 0 bases; bases with no gene match: 5. The CDR3 loop reads CASSLDTGAAYNEQFF. CDR3 DNA: TGTGCCAGCAGCTTGGACACAGGGGCGGCCTACAATGAGCAGTTCTTC.

The chain joins TRBV7-9 to TRBJ1-1; D remains ambiguous. CDR1 is SEHNR, CDR2 FQNEAQ, per germline (reference sequence). Trimming shortened V by 2 bases and J by 4 bases, and 8 bases separated the two germline ends. This CDR3 region has 13 residues. CDR3 nucleotide sequence: TGTGCCAGCAGCTTAATGAGGGCCACTGAAGCTTTCTTT. Its protein product is CASSLMRATEAFF.

The CDR3 bases are TGTGCCTGGAGGCGAGTCTCCTACGAGCAGTACTTC. It yields the protein CAWRRVSYEQYF. The chain joins TRBV30 to TRBJ2-7; D unclear. The germline V gene has CDR1 GTSNPN and CDR2 SVGIG (reference sequence). Deletions cut 3 bases from V and 0 bases from J, with 6 bases between. The CDR3 length is 12 residues. Together with reference TRBV30 and TRBJ2-7, the CDR3 gives the full variable domain: SQTIHQWPATLVQPVGSPLSLECTVEGTSNPNLYWYRQAAGRGLQLLFYSVGIGQISSEVPQNLSASRPQDRQFILSSKKLLLSDSGFYLCAWRRVSYEQYFGPGTRLTVT.